This T cell receptor beta chain was retrieved from a study of immune evolution from preneoplasia to lung adenocarcinoma. Study-wide context: HLA loss of heterozygosity: about 7% AIS, about 14% MIA, approximately 35% ADC, none AAH.

Some clones are missing from TCRdb's copy, which holds only in-frame ones; the method was immunoSEQ multiplex PCR. Here the sample spans about 10,000 clones, over 70% being singletons. Study-wide results and caveats: Later-stage lesions seemingly showed higher T cell density and diversity than normal lung.

Comment on this clone: What it binds is unknown.

The TCR sequence derives from a person aged 60-79 years with lung adenocarcinoma. Sequences were obtained from FFPE minimally invasive lung adenocarcinoma tissue.

The CDR3 region has the DNA TGCGCCAGCAGTGGGGGTCACTCGGGGAACACTGAAGCTTTCTTT. Protein: CASSGGHSGNTEAFF. The chain links TRBV10-1 to TRBJ1-1; D gene unclear. Per the germline V gene, CDR1 is WNHNN and CDR2 is SYGVQD (reference sequence). Trimming took off 4 bases at V and 1 base at J, with 13 bases between the two ends. This CDR3 has 15 residues.